The 23 T cell receptor beta chains given below trace back to one sample, sequenced in a study of blood T cell repertoires in COVID-19. The assay was immunoSEQ multiplex PCR, and TCRdb's table has in-frame clones only and misses some. Of roughly 210,000 clones listed, about nine tenths are singletons. Input material: peripheral blood. Receptor source: a man in his 70s with acute or convalescent COVID-19.

CDR3 sequence (DNA): TGCAGCGTTGCCCTAGCGGGAAACACAGATACGCAGTATTTT. Protein: CSVALAGNTDTQYF. The rearrangement links TRBV29-1 to TRBJ2-3; 9 positions match TRBD2. After removal of 4 bases from V and 2 bases from J, the junction contained 4 bases not matched to a gene. This CDR3 is 14 amino acids long. Germline V gene sequence: CDR1 SQVTM, CDR2 ANQGSEA.

The rearrangement joins TRBV9 to TRBJ2-1, with D perhaps matching TRBD1 (5 bases). The CDR3 extends over 14 amino acids. The V end lost 0 bases, the J end lost 9 bases, and 13 bases lay between the germline ends. Germline V lookup: CDR1 SGDLS, CDR2 YYNGEE. The CDR3 nucleotides are TGTGCCAGCAGCGTAGGAGGCTTTAGGGGTGAGCAGTTCTTC. Translating gives CASSVGGFRGEQFF.

J is TRBJ2-7 and V is TRBV28; D might be TRBD2 (5 bases). Germline V gene sequence: CDR1 MDHEN, CDR2 SYDVKM. V was shortened by 0 bases and J by 5 bases, with 11 bases between the two germline ends. This CDR3 is built from 14 residues. CDR3 sequence: CASSLWQTRHEQYF. In DNA form, the CDR3 reads TGTGCCAGCAGTTTATGGCAAACTAGACACGAGCAGTACTTC.

The J gene is TRBJ2-3, the V gene TRBV6-4; 11 nucleotides agree with TRBD2. The CDR3 contains 14 residues. Trimming took 3 bases from V and 4 from J; bases not matched to a gene: 0. In germline, CDR1 is MRHNA, CDR2 SNTAGT. CDR3 coding DNA: TGTGCCAGCAGTGAACTAGCGGGAGCAGATACGCAGTATTTT. Amino acid sequence: CASSELAGADTQYF.

This sequence joins TRBV18 and TRBJ2-1; 9 positions agree with TRBD2. This CDR3 spans 15 amino acids. The V segment lost 2 bases and the J segment 5 bases; nucleotides outside the gene matches: 4. Germline assignment: CDR1 KGHSH and CDR2 LQKENI. The CDR3: CASSPRIAGDNEQFF. DNA for the CDR3: TGTGCCAGCTCACCAAGGATAGCGGGAGACAATGAGCAGTTCTTC.

The chain carries TRBV3-1 (or the pseudogene TRBV3-2) and TRBJ1-3; the D is unclear. The ends were cut back, 6 bases at V and 0 bases at J, with 9 bases in the middle. Germline CDR1 is LGHDT and CDR2 is YNNKEL (reference sequence). This CDR3 has 14 residues. The CDR3 loop reads CASSPQDSGNTIYF. The DNA of the CDR3 is TGTGCCAGCAGTCCCCAGGACTCTGGAAACACCATATATTTT.

The rearrangement uses TRBV14 and TRBJ1-2; D gene uncertain. CDR1 SGHDN and CDR2 FVKESK come from the germline V gene. The CDR3 covers 14 residues. V gave up 3 bases and J gave up 0 bases, with 8 bases separating them. The CDR3 bases are TGTGCCAGCAGCCAGCAGGTTTCTAACTATGGCTACACCTTC. Translation gives CASSQQVSNYGYTF.

This clone has only one observation. The CDR3 nucleotides read TGTGCCAGCAGGCTTCAGGGGTCCGACTATGGCTACACCTTC. Protein sequence: CASRLQGSDYGYTF. The gene calls are TRBV28 and TRBJ1-2; tentatively, D is TRBD1 (6 bases). CDR1 MDHEN and CDR2 SYDVKM come from the germline V gene. V gave up 6 bases and J gave up 3 bases, with 14 bases separating them. The CDR3 contains 14 residues.

The gene calls are TRBV6-2 or TRBV6-3 and TRBJ1-5; D gene ambiguous. Germline-derived CDR1 and CDR2 are MNHEY and SVGEGT. There are 11 residues in the CDR3. Trimming cost V 5 bases and J 9 bases, with 8 bases left between them. As DNA, the CDR3 is TGTGCCAGCAGTGACCCAGGGCCCCAGCATTTT. Its translation: CASSDPGPQHF.

The chain combines TRBV12-3 or TRBV12-4 with TRBJ2-7; TRBD1 might be the D (5 bases). The ends were cut back, 2 bases at V and 2 bases at J, with 7 bases in the middle. This CDR3 is built from 13 residues. The CDR3 loop reads CASSLQGAYEQYF. CDR3 DNA: TGTGCCAGCAGTTTACAAGGGGCCTACGAGCAGTACTTC.

The rearrangement joins TRBV6-1 to TRBJ1-1; possibly TRBD1 for D (6 bases). The CDR3 has 16 amino acids. The V gene lost 2 bases and the J gene lost 0 bases, with 13 bases spanning the gap. Looked up from germline, CDR1 is MNHNS and CDR2 is SASEGT. The CDR3 spells CASSELQGRLNTEAFF. CDR3 in DNA: TGTGCCAGCAGTGAACTACAGGGTCGCCTGAACACTGAAGCTTTCTTT.

The rearrangement uses TRBV28 and TRBJ2-1; 11 nucleotides agree with TRBD2. After removal of 2 bases from V and 2 bases from J, the junction contained 5 bases not matched to a gene. The CDR3 runs to 17 residues. CDR1 MDHEN and CDR2 SYDVKM come from the germline V gene. CDR3 in amino acids: CASSLGVSGRAYNEQFF. DNA for the CDR3: TGTGCCAGCAGTTTAGGGGTTAGCGGGAGGGCCTACAATGAGCAGTTCTTC. Full variable domain (rest looked up from reference TRBV28 and TRBJ2-1): DVKVTQSSRYLVKRTGEKVFLECVQDMDHENMFWYRQDPGLGLRLIYFSYDVKMKEKGDIPEGYSVSREKKERFSLILESASTNQTSMYLCASSLGVSGRAYNEQFFGPGTRLTVL.

This sequence joins TRBV5-5 and TRBJ1-1; no clear D. Trimming took 4 bases from V and 0 from J, leaving 10 bases between them. In germline, CDR1 is SGHKS, CDR2 YYEKEE (reference sequence). This CDR3 is 14 amino acids long. CDR3 bases: TGTGCCAGCAGCCCCGGGGTCATGAACACTGAAGCTTTCTTT. Protein product: CASSPGVMNTEAFF.

This rearrangement joins TRBV6-1 to TRBJ1-1; D is undetermined. Trimming left V 1 base short and J 1 base short, with 7 bases between. Per germline, CDR1 MNHNS and CDR2 SASEGT. CDR3 length equals 14 residues. In DNA, the CDR3 is TGTGCCAGCAGTGAAGGTCGGGGGAACACTGAAGCTTTCTTT. It specifies CASSEGRGNTEAFF.

This chain connects TRBV6-5 to TRBJ1-2; maybe TRBD1 (5 bases). The CDR3 totals 13 residues. From germline, CDR1 is MNHEY and CDR2 SVGAGI. V was shortened by 0 bases and J by 4 bases, with 6 bases between the two germline ends. CDR3 in DNA: TGTGCCAGCAGTTACTCAGGGGTCTATGGCTACACCTTC. Its translation is CASSYSGVYGYTF.

The chain links TRBV18 to TRBJ1-5, with 9 positions matching TRBD1. Germline values: CDR1 KGHSH, CDR2 LQKENI. The CDR3 sequence is 14 residues long. Trimming removed 6 bases from V and 4 bases from J; junction bases left unmatched: 4. This CDR3 reads CASSEQGANQPQHF. The CDR3 DNA is TGTGCCAGCTCCGAACAGGGGGCGAATCAGCCCCAGCATTTT.

V and J are TRBV29-1 and TRBJ2-7; D perhaps matches TRBD1 (6 bases). CDR1 is SQVTM and CDR2 is ANQGSEA in the germline V gene. The CDR3 spans 13 residues. The V end lost 6 bases, the J end lost 6 bases, and 18 bases lay between the germline ends. DNA for the CDR3: TGCAGCGTGAGGTCGGGACACCAGTTCGAGCAGTACTTC. Protein sequence: CSVRSGHQFEQYF.

The chain employs TRBV18 and TRBJ2-7; TRBD1 agrees at 8 bases. The length of the CDR3 is 15 residues. Looked up from germline, CDR1 is KGHSH and CDR2 is LQKENI. V shed 2 bases, J shed 3 bases, and the junction held 6 bases outside the gene matches. As DNA, the CDR3 is TGTGCCAGCTCACCAAGGACAGGGTCTGACTACGAGCAGTACTTC. This encodes CASSPRTGSDYEQYF.

This chain joins TRBV3-1 (or the pseudogene TRBV3-2) and TRBJ2-2; 8 bases map to TRBD1. J was trimmed by 7 bases and V by 6 bases; bases with no gene match: 7. The CDR3 has 14 amino acids. Germline values: CDR1 LGHDT, CDR2 YNNKEL (reference sequence). CDR3 in DNA: TGTGCCAGCAGGAACAGGGGGGCGAACGGGGAGCTGTTTTTT. This translates into CASRNRGANGELFF.

This chain links TRBV6-6 with TRBJ2-5; 7 bases map to TRBD1. From germline, CDR1 is MNHNY and CDR2 SVGAGI (reference sequence). The CDR3 totals 14 residues. After removal of 5 bases from V and 4 bases from J, the junction contained 7 bases not matched to a gene. As DNA, the CDR3 is TGTGCCAGCAGTACTACAGGGGAAGGAGAGACCCAGTACTTC. Amino acids: CASSTTGEGETQYF.

This clone was recorded only once. This rearrangement joins TRBV28 to TRBJ1-6; D is uncertain. CDR1 MDHEN and CDR2 SYDVKM come from the germline V gene. There are 14 residues in the CDR3. V was shortened by 4 bases and J by 8 bases, with 12 bases between the two germline ends. CDR3 sequence reads: CASSSLLDYSPLHF. Here the CDR3 DNA reads TGTGCCAGCAGTTCCCTTCTTGACTATTCACCCCTCCACTTT.

This chain connects TRBV23-1 to TRBJ2-7; 15 bases map to TRBD2. TRBV23-1 is an ORF, and what it does is uncertain. V shed 1 base and J 7 bases; nucleotides not matched to a gene: 17. The CDR3 runs to 20 residues. CDR3 region: CASSQWAGTGTSGRPNEQYF. Written as DNA, the CDR3 is TGCGCCAGCAGTCAATGGGCCGGGACAGGGACTAGCGGGAGGCCTAATGAGCAGTACTTC.

The chain employs TRBV3-1 (or the pseudogene TRBV3-2) and TRBJ1-2; D ambiguous. This CDR3 region has 13 residues. Germline V lookup: CDR1 LGHDT, CDR2 YNNKEL (reference sequence). Between the trimmed V and J ends, which lost 0 bases and 4 bases, there was a span of 6 bases. In DNA, the CDR3 is TGTGCCAGCAGCCAAGACAGGATCTATGGCTACACCTTC. It is translated as CASSQDRIYGYTF.